Given below is one TCR beta chain in context. The sample comes from a study of T cells in Graves' hyperthyroidism and ophthalmopathy. Amplification of TCR beta CDR3 regions used RNA as the template. During a first-round RT-PCR of the TCR CDR3, the HTBI primer set was used. Via MiXCR, TCRdb re-called the multiplex PCR reads, giving one row per CDR3 protein. The top ten clones hold 4% to 6.5% of a sample with 350,000 to 500,000 distinct CDR3 sequences, roughly 15% of them seen once. Sequencing used blood. The sequence was obtained from a woman aged 18-30 years with Graves' hyperthyroidism.

CDR3 sequence reads: CASSQDSASGTYNEQFF. The DNA of the CDR3 is TGTGCCAGCAGCCAAGATTCGGCTAGCGGTACCTACAATGAGCAGTTCTTC. V gene TRBV4-2 combines with J gene TRBJ2-1; 7 nucleotides align to TRBD2. Germline V lookup: CDR1 LGHNA, CDR2 YNFKEQ. This CDR3 region has 17 residues. The J segment lost 2 bases and the V segment lost 0 bases, leaving 7 bases of the junction unmatched.